This entry features one TCR beta chain sequence. Generated by immunoSEQ multiplex PCR, the TCRdb table keeps only in-frame clones and is missing some. The sample holds about 69,000 clones; around 87% are singletons and the top ten take about 10%. This sample was included in a study of OX40 agonist ivuxolimab in advanced cancers. Germline V gene sequence: CDR1 SGDLS, CDR2 YYNGEE. V dropped 2 bases and J dropped 0 bases, with 12 bases sitting between them. The CDR3 spans 16 residues. The receptor comes from an adult with an advanced solid tumor such as melanoma, head and neck, liver or kidney cancer. The rearrangement joins TRBV9 to TRBJ1-3; D is undetermined. The sequences come from CD4+ or CD8+ T cells sorted from blood, collected in a trial of the OX40 agonist ivuxolimab. For the CDR3, the DNA is TGTGCCAGCAGCGTCCGGGGAGGTTACTCTGGAAACACCATATATTTT. Encoded protein: CASSVRGGYSGNTIYF.